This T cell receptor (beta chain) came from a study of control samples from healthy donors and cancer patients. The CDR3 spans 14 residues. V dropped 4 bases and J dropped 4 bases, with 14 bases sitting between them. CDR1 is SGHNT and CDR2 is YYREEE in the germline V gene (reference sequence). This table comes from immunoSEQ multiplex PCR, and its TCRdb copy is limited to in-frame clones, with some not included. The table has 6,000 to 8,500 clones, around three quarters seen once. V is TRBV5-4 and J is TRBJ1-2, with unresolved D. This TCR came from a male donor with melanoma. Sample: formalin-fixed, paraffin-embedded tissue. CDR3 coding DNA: TGTGCCAGCAGCCCCGAGAGAAGGACCTATGGCTACACCTTC. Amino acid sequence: CASSPERRTYGYTF.